This TCR beta chain was identified during a study of PD-1 blockade in classical Hodgkin lymphoma. Overall study results and limits: Nivolumab starters within 1 year of ASCT were excluded. By C4D1 there was a significant rise in CD4+ TCR diversity but not in CD8+ TCR diversity. Newly diagnosed patients were said to have less baseline TCR diversity than healthy donors did.

Time point here: cycle 4 day 1 (C4D1), after 6 weeks of nivolumab. Autologous stem cell transplantation was followed by relapse in every patient, and brentuximab vedotin exposure varied. CDR1 is SGHDT, CDR2 YYEEEE, per germline. The CDR3 extends over 15 amino acids. V was cut by 2 bases and J by 2 bases, with 14 bases left in between. Generated by immunoSEQ multiplex PCR, the TCRdb table keeps only in-frame clones and is missing some. Of approximately 93,000 clones detected, around 80% appear once; the ten largest clones hold roughly 9.4%. Notes on this clone: Antigen unknown.

The V gene is TRBV5-6, the J gene TRBJ2-7, with D possibly TRBD1 on 6 matching bases. The sequence was collected from a human donor with classical Hodgkin lymphoma. Sequences were derived from peripheral blood mononuclear cells (PBMCs), sampled before the fourth cycle of nivolumab. The CDR3 nucleotides read TGTGCCAGCAGCTTTGGGCCCTCAGGGGCCTACGAGCAGTACTTC. Translated, it gives CASSFGPSGAYEQYF.